The clone carrying this TCR beta chain was counted between two and nine times. What it binds is not known. The source of the sample is a study of T-cell memory formation after mild COVID-19. Regarding the study as a whole: Specificity for SARS-CoV-2 was not confirmed among the second-wave clones peaking on day 37.

TCRdb re-called the 5' RACE reads through MiXCR, storing one row per CDR3 protein. The sample carries fewer than 300,000 distinct CDR3 sequences, roughly 17% recorded once. The CDR3 has 14 amino acids. Germline-derived CDR1 and CDR2 are SGHKS and YYEKEE (reference sequence). Trimming cost V 0 bases and J 7 bases; bases outside gene matches: 4. Sequencing was performed on PBMCs or a T cell subset sorted from them (not recorded which). The chain employs TRBV5-5 and TRBJ2-7; TRBD1 aligns across 10 bases. This TCR was recovered from a man younger than 30 who had mild COVID-19 (a few samples of this study predate the infection). Cell type and time point are not known. The CDR3 DNA is TGTGCCAGCAGCTTGGGACAGGGGGCCAGGGAGCAGTACGTC. It codes for CASSLGQGAREQYV.